This T cell receptor (beta chain) originates from a study of blood T cell repertoires in COVID-19. Study background: The study drew acute and convalescent COVID-19 samples from the United States, Italy and Spain. Sources were T cells, B-cell-depleted T cells, or PBMCs; the material itself was cDNA or gDNA.

Across about two dozen US areas, participants ranged in age from 18 to 89 years. Participants had their cohort set by participant-reported clinical history. Clones were read by immunoSEQ multiplex PCR, and TCRdb kept only the in-frame ones, dropping some. Seen here are 250,000 or so clones, over 80% observed once, and the top ten hold about 2.5%. CDR3 length: 19 amino acids. Germline V gives CDR1 LGHNA, CDR2 YSLEER. J was trimmed by 3 bases and V by 0 bases; bases with no gene match: 9. J is TRBJ2-6 and V is TRBV4-3; 9 bases fit TRBD1. The receptor comes from a woman aged 25-40 years with acute COVID-19. Sequencing input: PBMCs or T cells enriched from blood (not recorded which). The CDR3 sequence: CASSQDPPGQGLGANVLTF. Written as DNA, the CDR3 is TGCGCCAGCAGCCAAGATCCCCCGGGACAGGGTCTTGGGGCCAACGTCCTGACTTTC.